A selection of T cell receptor beta chains follows, all from one sample in a study of PD-1 blockade in mismatch repair-deficient tumors. Generated by immunoSEQ multiplex PCR, the TCRdb table keeps only in-frame clones and is missing some. Among some 70,000 clones listed, 70% to 80% were seen once. This sample comprised peripheral blood, obtained 2 weeks after starting pembrolizumab. The receptors shown here come from an adult with mismatch repair-deficient cancer. The CDR3 runs from the conserved cysteine through the conserved F or W. Fields, in order: D gene, V gene, J gene, clone size, CDR3 DNA, CDR3 protein. D genes are given only for firm matches. Clone size, where shown, is once, few, many, or a class for clones that have expanded.

TRBD1	TRBV5-1	TRBJ1-2	few	TGCGCCAGCAGCTTGGATCCGGCACAGGGGGGCTACACCTTC	CASSLDPAQGGYTF
.	TRBV29-1	TRBJ1-1	.	TGCAGCGGAAAGGCAGCTTTGAACACTGAAGCTTTCTTT	CSGKAALNTEAFF
.	TRBV27	TRBJ2-2	.	TGTGCCAGCAGCAACACCGGGGAGCTGTTTTTT	CASSNTGELFF
.	TRBV12-5	TRBJ1-1	.	TGTGCTAGTGGTTTGAGCGTGTGGAACACTGAAGCTTTCTTT	CASGLSVWNTEAFF
.	TRBV4-1	TRBJ1-1	.	TGCGCCAGCAGCCAAGACCCTTTTACTGAAGCTTTCTTT	CASSQDPFTEAFF
TRBD2	TRBV7-3	TRBJ2-1	.	TGTGCCAGCAGCTTAACCGGGACTAGCAGCAATGAGCAGTTCTTC	CASSLTGTSSNEQFF
.	TRBV7-8	TRBJ1-1	few	TGTGCCAGCATCCCACTCAGATTGACTGAAGCTTTCTTT	CASIPLRLTEAFF
.	TRBV11-3	TRBJ2-6	.	TGTGCCAGCAGCTTCCGGTCGGGCTCTGGGGCCAACGTCCTGACTTTC	CASSFRSGSGANVLTF
TRBD1	TRBV6-5	TRBJ2-7	.	TGTGCCAGCAGGGGACAGGGGGCCCACGAGCAGTACTTC	CASRGQGAHEQYF
.	TRBV7-9	TRBJ2-7	.	TGTGCCAGCAGGCCTTCCGGGGTCGAAGGGGAGCAGTACTTC	CASRPSGVEGEQYF
.	TRBV6-5	TRBJ2-7	.	TGTGCCAGCAGACGACGGGACACGGGGGCCTACGAGCAGTACTTC	CASRRRDTGAYEQYF
.	TRBV5-6	TRBJ1-2	.	TGTGCCAGCAGCCTCGGGGCGGGCTACACCTTC	CASSLGAGYTF
.	TRBV13	TRBJ1-1	.	TGTGCCAGCAGCTCGAGGGATGGTAGCACTGAAGCTTTCTTT	CASSSRDGSTEAFF
.	TRBV2	TRBJ1-1	.	TGTGCCAGCAGAAGAGGCTGGAACACTGAAGCTTTCTTT	CASRRGWNTEAFF
.	TRBV6-5	TRBJ2-3	.	TGTGCCAGCAGTCTAGGCGGCGCAGATACGCAGTATTTT	CASSLGGADTQYF
TRBD1	TRBV5-6	TRBJ2-7	.	TGTGCCAGCAAGGGACAGGGCGGCTACGAGCAGTACTTC	CASKGQGGYEQYF
TRBD1	TRBV11-2	TRBJ2-5	.	TGTGCCAGCAGCCGAACCGGACAGGATCCAGCGACCCAGTACTTC	CASSRTGQDPATQYF
.	TRBV5-6	TRBJ2-3	.	TGTGCCAGCAGCTCCCTCACAGATACGCAGTATTTT	CASSSLTDTQYF
.	TRBV6-1	TRBJ1-2	few	TGTGCCAGCAGTGAAAGGGGAGACTATGGCTACACCTTC	CASSERGDYGYTF
.	TRBV7-3	TRBJ2-7	.	TGTGCCAGCAGCTTAGATAGTAGCGCTCAGCAGTACTTC	CASSLDSSAQQYF
.	TRBV9	TRBJ2-4	.	TGTGCCAGCAGCGACCTAGACGGAAACATTCAGTACTTC	CASSDLDGNIQYF
.	TRBV18	TRBJ1-1	.	TGTGCCAGCTCACCATTGCAGAACACTGAAGCTTTCTTT	CASSPLQNTEAFF
.	TRBV5-1	TRBJ1-4	.	TGCGCCAGCAGTCGGGGAACTAATGAAAAACTGTTTTTT	CASSRGTNEKLFF
TRBD1	TRBV5-6	TRBJ2-1	.	TGTGCCAGCAGCGACGACAGGGGGAGCTCCTACAATGAGCAGTTCTTC	CASSDDRGSSYNEQFF
.	TRBV6-5	TRBJ1-4	.	TGTGCCAGCAGTTACAGGGGAGTGGGACCTAATGAAAAACTGTTTTTT	CASSYRGVGPNEKLFF